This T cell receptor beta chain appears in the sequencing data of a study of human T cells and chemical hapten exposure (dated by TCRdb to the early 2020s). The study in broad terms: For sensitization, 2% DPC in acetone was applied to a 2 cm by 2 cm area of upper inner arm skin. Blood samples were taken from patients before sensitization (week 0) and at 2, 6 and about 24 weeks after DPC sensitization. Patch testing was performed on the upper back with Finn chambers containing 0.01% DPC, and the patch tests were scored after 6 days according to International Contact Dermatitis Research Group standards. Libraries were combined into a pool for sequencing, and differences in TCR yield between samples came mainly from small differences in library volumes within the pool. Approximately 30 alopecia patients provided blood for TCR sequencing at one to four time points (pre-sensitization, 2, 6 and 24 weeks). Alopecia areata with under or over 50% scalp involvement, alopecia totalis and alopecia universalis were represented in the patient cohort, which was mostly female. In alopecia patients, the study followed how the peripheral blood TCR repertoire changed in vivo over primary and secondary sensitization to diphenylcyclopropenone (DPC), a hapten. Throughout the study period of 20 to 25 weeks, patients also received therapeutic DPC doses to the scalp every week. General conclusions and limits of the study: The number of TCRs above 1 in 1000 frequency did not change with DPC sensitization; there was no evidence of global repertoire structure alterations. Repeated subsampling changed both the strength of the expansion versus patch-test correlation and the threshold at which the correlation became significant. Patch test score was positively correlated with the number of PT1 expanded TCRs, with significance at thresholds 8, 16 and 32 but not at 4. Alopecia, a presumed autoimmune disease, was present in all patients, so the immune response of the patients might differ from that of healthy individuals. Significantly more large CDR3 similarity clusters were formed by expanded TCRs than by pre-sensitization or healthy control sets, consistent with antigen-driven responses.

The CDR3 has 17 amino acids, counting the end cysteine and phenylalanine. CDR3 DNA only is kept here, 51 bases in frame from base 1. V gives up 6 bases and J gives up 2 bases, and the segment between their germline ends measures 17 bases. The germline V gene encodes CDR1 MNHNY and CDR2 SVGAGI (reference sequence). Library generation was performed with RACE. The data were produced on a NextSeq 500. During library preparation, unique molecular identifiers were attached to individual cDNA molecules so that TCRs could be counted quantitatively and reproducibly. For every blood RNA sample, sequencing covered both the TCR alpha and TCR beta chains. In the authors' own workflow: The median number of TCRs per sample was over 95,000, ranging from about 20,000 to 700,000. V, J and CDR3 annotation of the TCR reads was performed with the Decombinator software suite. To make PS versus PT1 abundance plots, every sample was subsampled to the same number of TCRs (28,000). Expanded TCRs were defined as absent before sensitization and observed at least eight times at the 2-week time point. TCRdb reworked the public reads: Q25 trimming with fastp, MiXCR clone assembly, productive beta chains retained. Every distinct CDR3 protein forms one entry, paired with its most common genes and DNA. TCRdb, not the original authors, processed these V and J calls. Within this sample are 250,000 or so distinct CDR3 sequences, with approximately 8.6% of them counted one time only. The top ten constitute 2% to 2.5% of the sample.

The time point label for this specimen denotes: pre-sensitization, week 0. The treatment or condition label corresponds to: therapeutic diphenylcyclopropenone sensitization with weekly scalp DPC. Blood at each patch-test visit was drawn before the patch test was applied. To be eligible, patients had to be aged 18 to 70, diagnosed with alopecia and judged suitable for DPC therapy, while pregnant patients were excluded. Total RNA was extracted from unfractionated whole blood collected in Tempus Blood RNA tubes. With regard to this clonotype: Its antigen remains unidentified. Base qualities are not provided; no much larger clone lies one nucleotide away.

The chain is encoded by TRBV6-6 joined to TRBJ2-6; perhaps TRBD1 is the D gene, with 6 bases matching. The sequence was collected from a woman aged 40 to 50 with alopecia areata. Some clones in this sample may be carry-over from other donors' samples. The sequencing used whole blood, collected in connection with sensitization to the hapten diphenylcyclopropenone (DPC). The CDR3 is CASSILQGNPGANVLTF. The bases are TGTGCCAGCAGCATTCTCCAGGGGAATCCTGGGGCCAACGTCCTGACTTTC.